Each of the 16 T cell receptor beta chains below was sequenced from the same sample in a study of blood T cell repertoires in COVID-19. Some clones are missing from TCRdb's copy, which holds only in-frame ones; the method was immunoSEQ multiplex PCR. The sample carries approximately 190,000 clones, just over 85% recorded once. Sample: peripheral blood. The receptors were gathered from an elderly man with acute or convalescent COVID-19.

The chain couples TRBV6-5 to TRBJ2-1, with 7 nucleotides matching TRBD2. The J segment lost 2 bases and the V segment lost 6 bases, leaving 4 bases of the junction unmatched. The CDR3 sequence is 14 residues long. Germline loops: CDR1 MNHEY, CDR2 SVGAGI. As DNA, the CDR3 is TGTGCCAGCAGGAGCGGGAAAGCCTACAATGAGCAGTTCTTC. Protein product: CASRSGKAYNEQFF.

This chain joins TRBV10-2 and TRBJ2-3; 12 bases are a match to TRBD2. Germline lookup yields CDR1 WSHSY and CDR2 SAAADI. V lost 6 bases, J lost 3 bases, and 4 bases stayed unmatched. This CDR3 region has 15 residues. In DNA, the CDR3 is TGCGCCAGCAGACTAGCGGGGGGAGGAACAGATACGCAGTATTTT. As protein: CASRLAGGGTDTQYF.

The gene calls are TRBV5-6 and TRBJ2-7; 7 bases are a match to TRBD1. Germline V gene data show CDR1 as SGHDT and CDR2 as YYEEEE. The CDR3 contains 14 residues. Germline trimming cut 4 bases from V and 2 bases from J; bases unmatched to any gene: 6. The CDR3 sequence: CASSVTGTAYEQYF. The CDR3 DNA is TGTGCCAGCAGCGTTACAGGGACAGCCTACGAGCAGTACTTC.

The genes are TRBV7-2 and TRBJ1-6, with 7 bases aligning to TRBD1. V shed 0 bases, J shed 5 bases, and the junction held 4 bases outside the gene matches. CDR1 and CDR2 (germline): SGHTA, FQGNSA. The CDR3 totals 16 residues. The CDR3 reads CASSLAGTANNSPLHF. The CDR3 DNA reads TGTGCCAGCAGCTTAGCCGGGACAGCCAATAATTCACCCCTCCACTTT.

The V gene is TRBV29-1, the J gene TRBJ2-1; the D is unclear. CDR1 SQVTM and CDR2 ANQGSEA come from the germline V gene. The CDR3 totals 11 residues. Trimming left V 4 bases short and J 4 bases short, with 5 bases between. Here the CDR3 reads CSVVEYNEQFF. As DNA, the CDR3 is TGCAGCGTTGTGGAGTACAATGAGCAGTTCTTC.

This clone was picked up one time. The V gene is TRBV28, the J gene TRBJ2-7, with D possibly matching TRBD2 (7 bases). CDR3 size: 14 residues. V gave up 2 bases and J gave up 2 bases, with 10 bases separating them. Germline V CDR1 and CDR2: MDHEN, SYDVKM. The CDR3 region has the DNA TGTGCCAGCAGTTTAGCGGGGGCCGCCTACGAGCAGTACTTC. Amino acid sequence: CASSLAGAAYEQYF.

The rearrangement uses TRBV28 and TRBJ2-6; D unclear. CDR1 and CDR2 (germline): MDHEN, SYDVKM. This CDR3 has 16 amino acids. The V end lost 4 bases, the J end lost 0 bases, and 10 bases lay between the germline ends. The CDR3 DNA reads TGTGCCAGCAGTTCCCGACTGCTCTCTGGGGCCAACGTCCTGACTTTC. Encoded protein: CASSSRLLSGANVLTF. The complete variable domain, with remaining parts taken from reference TRBV28 and TRBJ2-6, reads DVKVTQSSRYLVKRTGEKVFLECVQDMDHENMFWYRQDPGLGLRLIYFSYDVKMKEKGDIPEGYSVSREKKERFSLILESASTNQTSMYLCASSSRLLSGANVLTFGAGSRLTVL.

V is TRBV6-5 and J is TRBJ2-1; D remains ambiguous. CDR1 MNHEY and CDR2 SVGAGI come from the germline V gene. The CDR3 has 11 residues. The V end lost 3 bases, the J end lost 7 bases, and 4 bases lay between the germline ends. CDR3 DNA: TGTGCCAGCAGTTATCAAAATGAGCAGTTCTTC. Translating gives CASSYQNEQFF.

CDR3 sequence reads: CASSSSLSYEQYF. The CDR3 region has the DNA TGTGCCAGCAGCTCCTCTCTTTCCTACGAGCAGTACTTC. This chain uses TRBV7-2 with TRBJ2-7, with D unresolved. There are 13 residues in the CDR3. In germline, CDR1 is SGHTA, CDR2 FQGNSA. Deletions cut 4 bases from V and 1 base from J, with 8 bases between.

The chain carries TRBV18 and TRBJ2-2, with unresolved D. Germline values: CDR1 KGHSH, CDR2 LQKENI. The CDR3 loop spans 13 amino acids. V gave up 1 base and J gave up 6 bases, with 6 bases separating them. The CDR3: CASSPLSAGELFF. DNA of the CDR3: TGTGCCAGCTCACCACTTTCTGCCGGGGAGCTGTTTTTT.

This CDR3 reads CSVEGEGSYNEQFF. Here the CDR3 DNA reads TGCAGCGTTGAAGGGGAGGGCTCCTACAATGAGCAGTTCTTC. The chain employs TRBV29-1 and TRBJ2-1, with 7 positions matching TRBD2. The J segment lost 0 bases and the V segment lost 1 base, leaving 0 bases of the junction unmatched. CDR3 length: 14 residues. Per the germline V gene, CDR1 is SQVTM and CDR2 is ANQGSEA.

This rearrangement joins TRBV19 to TRBJ2-2, with D perhaps matching TRBD2 (5 bases). The germline V gene encodes CDR1 LNHDA and CDR2 SQIVND (reference sequence). This CDR3 spans 13 amino acids. Trimming took off 4 bases at V and 8 bases at J, with 11 bases between the two ends. The CDR3 DNA follows: TGTGCCAGTAGTACCCGCGGACTTGGGGAGCTGTTTTTT. Residues: CASSTRGLGELFF.

This rearrangement joins TRBV7-3 to TRBJ2-2, with D possibly matching TRBD1 (7 bases). The CDR3 is 16 residues long. The germline V gene encodes CDR1 SGHTA and CDR2 FQGTGA. Trimming removed 2 bases at V and 5 bases at J, with 15 bases between. CDR3 coding DNA: TGTGCCAGCAGCTTATACGCAGGGGGGTTAACCGGGGAGCTGTTTTTT. This gives the protein CASSLYAGGLTGELFF.

This clone was seen a handful of times. The V and J genes are TRBV5-1 and TRBJ2-1; weak D call: TRBD2 (6 bases). The length of the CDR3 is 18 residues. The germline V gene encodes CDR1 SGHRS and CDR2 YFSETQ. Trimming stripped 4 bases from V and 0 bases from J, with 20 bases between. The CDR3 DNA follows: TGCGCCAGCAGCCTTGGAGGGACTCCTCTAAGCTCCTACAATGAGCAGTTCTTC. Its protein is CASSLGGTPLSSYNEQFF.

The rearrangement links TRBV6-7 to TRBJ2-3, with a weak D call TRBD1 (5 bases). TRBV6-7 is recorded as an ORF, its role being uncertain. Deletions cut 7 bases from V and 4 bases from J, with 18 bases between. The CDR3 extends over 15 amino acids. In nucleotides, the CDR3 is TGTGCCAGCATCAAGGGGCACCGGTTGGCAGATACGCAGTATTTT. This codes for CASIKGHRLADTQYF.

The chain has TRBV12-3 or TRBV12-4 and TRBJ1-1, with 7 bases aligning to TRBD1. V lost 5 bases and J lost 10; bases outside the gene matches: 10. The CDR3 consists of 13 residues. The CDR3 DNA is TGTGCCAGCAGTCTACGACAGGGTGTCAGAGCTTTCTTT. Translation gives CASSLRQGVRAFF.